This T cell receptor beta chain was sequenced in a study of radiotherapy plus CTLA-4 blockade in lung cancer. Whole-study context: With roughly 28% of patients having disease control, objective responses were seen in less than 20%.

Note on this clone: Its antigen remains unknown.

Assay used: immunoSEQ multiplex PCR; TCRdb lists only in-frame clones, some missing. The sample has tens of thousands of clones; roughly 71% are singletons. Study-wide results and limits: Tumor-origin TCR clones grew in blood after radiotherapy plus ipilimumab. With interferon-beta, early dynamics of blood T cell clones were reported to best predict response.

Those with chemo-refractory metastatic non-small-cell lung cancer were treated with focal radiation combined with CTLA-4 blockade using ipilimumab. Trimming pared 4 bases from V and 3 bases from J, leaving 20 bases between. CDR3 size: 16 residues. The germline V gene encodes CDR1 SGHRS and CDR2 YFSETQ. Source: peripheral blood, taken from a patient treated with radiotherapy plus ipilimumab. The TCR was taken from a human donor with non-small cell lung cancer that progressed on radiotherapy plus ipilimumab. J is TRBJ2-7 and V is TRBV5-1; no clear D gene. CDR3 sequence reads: CASSAPLAGDIYEQYF. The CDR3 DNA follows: TGCGCCAGCAGCGCACCACTGGCAGGAGACATCTACGAGCAGTACTTC.